Below, 27 T cell receptor beta chains from the same sample are listed, as sequenced in a study of cytomegalovirus exposure and HLA in healthy donors. A multiplex PCR was run with 60 Vbeta primers and 13 Jbeta primers. Here immunoSEQ multiplex PCR was the method, and the copy in TCRdb shows in-frame clones only, minus some. The data hold about 94,000 clones, with 75% to 85% observed a single time. Sequencing was performed on PBMCs. Every receptor here comes from a woman in her forties in good health and CMV-seronegative.

The chain joins TRBV30 to TRBJ1-2; the D gene is possibly TRBD1 (6 bases). Germline V CDR1 and CDR2: GTSNPN, SVGIG (reference sequence). CDR3 length: 16 residues. V lost 0 bases to trimming and J lost 5 bases, with 19 bases between them. The CDR3 sequence is CAWSVLGGGRAYGYTF. Written as DNA, the CDR3 is TGTGCCTGGAGTGTACTAGGGGGTGGCAGAGCATATGGCTACACCTTC.

The gene calls are TRBV5-1 and TRBJ1-2; unclear D gene. The V gene lost 0 bases and the J gene lost 4 bases, with 7 bases spanning the gap. In germline, CDR1 is SGHRS, CDR2 YFSETQ. This CDR3 comprises 13 residues. This CDR3 is CASSLEQAYGYTF. CDR3 in DNA: TGCGCCAGCAGCTTGGAGCAGGCCTATGGCTACACCTTC.

There are a few counts of this clone. The chain links TRBV19 to TRBJ1-5, with D hard to call. This CDR3 has 15 amino acids. Germline lookup yields CDR1 LNHDA and CDR2 SQIVND (reference sequence). V shed 3 bases and J shed 4 bases, with 13 bases lying between them. DNA of the CDR3: TGTGCCAGTAGTATGATGGTAGGCAGGAATCAGCCCCAGCATTTT. Its translation is CASSMMVGRNQPQHF.

The chain has TRBV18 and TRBJ1-1; TRBD1 matches 7 bases. The CDR3 has 15 amino acids. Germline CDR1 is KGHSH and CDR2 is LQKENI. The V segment lost 1 base and the J segment 1 base; nucleotides outside the gene matches: 3. The CDR3 DNA sequence: TGTGCCAGCTCACCACAGGGACAGTCGAACACTGAAGCTTTCTTT. Translated, it gives CASSPQGQSNTEAFF.

The rearrangement links TRBV19 to TRBJ1-5; 7 bases are shared with TRBD1. The CDR3 totals 16 residues. Germline V CDR1 and CDR2: LNHDA, SQIVND (reference sequence). After removal of 1 base from V and 5 bases from J, the junction contained 8 bases not matched to a gene. CDR3 amino acids: CASSIGDRAVDQPQHF. The CDR3 coding sequence is TGTGCCAGTAGTATAGGTGACAGGGCGGTAGATCAGCCCCAGCATTTT.

J is TRBJ2-5 and V is TRBV10-3; 9 bases fit TRBD2. The CDR3 runs 13 residues. Unmatched junction bases numbered 11, after V lost 11 bases and J lost 7 bases. CDR1 is ENHRY and CDR2 is SYGVKD in the germline V gene. DNA for the CDR3: TGTGCCTCACAGGCGGGGGGGCCAGGGACCCAGTACTTC. Translating gives CASQAGGPGTQYF.

The chain joins TRBV6-1 to TRBJ1-4; possible D gene TRBD1, 5 bases. The CDR3 contains 14 residues. The germline gives CDR1 MNHNS, CDR2 SASEGT. Trimming cost V 3 bases and J 8 bases, with 13 bases left between them. CDR3 in amino acids: CASSDIQGWEKLFF. The CDR3 bases are TGTGCCAGCAGTGATATTCAGGGTTGGGAAAAACTGTTTTTT.

The gene calls are TRBV4-3 and TRBJ1-4, with a possible D match to TRBD1 (5 bases). V lost 0 bases and J lost 8, with 16 bases in between. Germline V gives CDR1 LGHNA, CDR2 YSLEER. This CDR3 region has 16 residues. The CDR3 spells CASSQDLRRVVEKLFF. As DNA, the CDR3 is TGCGCCAGCAGCCAAGATCTTCGCAGGGTGGTGGAAAAACTGTTTTTT.

The genes are TRBV27 and TRBJ1-1, with TRBD1 as a possible D gene (5 bases). CDR3 length: 18 residues. Trimming left V 0 bases short and J 1 base short, with 18 bases between. CDR1 is MNHEY, CDR2 SMNVEV, per germline (reference sequence). CDR3 bases: TGTGCCAGCAGTTTATCCCAGACCATCAGGGAGGGGAACACTGAAGCTTTCTTT. As protein: CASSLSQTIREGNTEAFF.

This chain connects TRBV7-8 to TRBJ2-3; 9 bases line up with TRBD2. The junction had 9 bases not matched to a gene; V was cut back by 5 bases and J by 3 bases. Germline CDR1 reads SGHVS; CDR2 reads FQNEAQ. The CDR3 totals 16 residues. The CDR3 spells CASSPRRLAGTDTQYF. As DNA, the CDR3 is TGTGCCAGCAGCCCACGGAGGCTAGCGGGGACAGATACGCAGTATTTT.

V usage is TRBV7-9 and J usage is TRBJ2-3; 8 bases are a match to TRBD2. The length of the CDR3 is 18 residues. The germline V gene encodes CDR1 SEHNR and CDR2 FQNEAQ (reference sequence). Germline trimming cut 3 bases from V and 8 bases from J; bases unmatched to any gene: 19. CDR3 protein: CASSLKGGGFLAPGTQYF. The DNA for the CDR3 is TGTGCCAGCAGCTTGAAGGGCGGGGGGTTCCTGGCTCCAGGTACGCAGTATTTT.

This chain joins TRBV6-6 and TRBJ1-5; 8 bases match TRBD1. This CDR3 has 14 residues. The germline V gene encodes CDR1 MNHNY and CDR2 SVGAGI (reference sequence). V was pared by 2 bases and J by 7 bases, with 4 bases of the junction left unmatched. This CDR3 reads CASSYAGGGQPQHF. The DNA of the CDR3 is TGTGCCAGCAGTTACGCAGGGGGCGGGCAGCCCCAGCATTTT.

This sequence joins TRBV15 and TRBJ2-1, with 9 bases aligning to TRBD1. The V gene end was trimmed by 1 base and the J gene end by 5 bases; junction bases not matched to a gene: 6. The CDR3 is 16 amino acids. The germline V gene has CDR1 LNHNV and CDR2 YYDKDF (reference sequence). CDR3 in DNA: TGTGCCACCAGCAGAGTAAGGACAGGGGTCGACAATGAGCAGTTCTTC. This codes for CATSRVRTGVDNEQFF.

This chain uses TRBV6-1 with TRBJ1-2; D is perhaps TRBD1 (5 bases). Trimming stripped 8 bases from V and 5 bases from J, with 21 bases between. CDR3 length: 15 residues. Germline CDR1 MNHNS, CDR2 SASEGT. CDR3 sequence: CASSKGTSTQYGYTF. The CDR3, as DNA: TGTGCCAGCTCAAAGGGGACTTCGACCCAATATGGCTACACCTTC.

Many counts were recorded for this clone. The V call is TRBV7-9, the J call TRBJ2-5; D call uncertain. Trimming left V 3 bases short and J 2 bases short, with 13 bases between. The germline V gene has CDR1 SEHNR and CDR2 FQNEAQ (reference sequence). This CDR3 region has 15 residues. CDR3 coding DNA: TGTGCCAGCAGCTTTGGGCAGTTGAATCAAGAGACCCAGTACTTC. It translates to CASSFGQLNQETQYF.

The rearrangement uses TRBV4-2 and TRBJ1-5, with D possibly matching TRBD1 (5 bases). Trimming left V 4 bases short and J 7 bases short, with 20 bases between. This CDR3 region has 16 residues. Per the germline V gene, CDR1 is LGHNA and CDR2 is YNFKEQ. The CDR3 DNA sequence: TGTGCCAGCAGCCGAGAGCAGGGATTTTCAGGCCAGCCCCAGCATTTT. This sequence encodes CASSREQGFSGQPQHF.

The chain links TRBV5-6 to TRBJ1-5; tentatively, D is TRBD1 (5 bases). From germline, CDR1 is SGHDT and CDR2 YYEEEE. The V gene lost 0 bases and the J gene lost 0 bases, with 10 bases spanning the gap. This CDR3 has 16 residues. The CDR3 bases are TGTGCCAGCAGCTTGGGGGGCCGCGATAGCAATCAGCCCCAGCATTTT. This encodes CASSLGGRDSNQPQHF.

The chain uses TRBV10-2 and TRBJ2-1; D is ambiguous. Trimming left V 4 bases short and J 9 bases short, with 10 bases between. This CDR3 has 12 amino acids. From germline, CDR1 is WSHSY and CDR2 SAAADI. In nucleotides, the CDR3 is TGCGCCAGCAGTGGATCATCCGGTGAGCAGTTCTTC. Translation: CASSGSSGEQFF.

This chain connects TRBV25-1 to TRBJ2-5; D is uncertain. The germline CDR1 and CDR2 sequences are MGHDK and SYGVNS. The length of the CDR3 is 14 residues. V lost 1 base and J 1 base, leaving 7 bases between the germline ends. Here the CDR3 reads CASSELNSQETQYF. CDR3 in DNA: TGTGCCAGCAGTGAATTAAACAGCCAAGAGACCCAGTACTTC. The whole variable domain, remainder taken from reference TRBV25-1 and TRBJ2-5, is EADIYQTPRYLVIGTGKKITLECSQTMGHDKMYWYQQDPGMELHLIHYSYGVNSTEKGDLSSESTVSRIRTEHFPLTLESARPSHTSQYLCASSELNSQETQYFGPGTRLLVL.

The rearrangement joins TRBV28 to TRBJ2-1, with 10 positions matching TRBD2. V was pared by 5 bases and J by 7 bases, with 8 bases of the junction left unmatched. CDR1 and CDR2 from the germline V gene are MDHEN and SYDVKM. The CDR3 is 15 amino acids. CDR3 nucleotides: TGTGCCAGCAGTGCCCCTAGCGGGGGAGGGAATGAGCAGTTCTTC. Translated, it gives CASSAPSGGGNEQFF.

This sequence joins TRBV9 and TRBJ2-7; TRBD1 matches 8 bases. The CDR3 is 16 residues long. Losses at the gene ends were 3 bases for V and 5 bases for J; bases not matched to a gene: 13. Looked up from germline, CDR1 is SGDLS and CDR2 is YYNGEE. The CDR3 reads CASSGTSGGAYNEQYF. The CDR3 DNA is TGTGCCAGCAGCGGAACCTCAGGGGGCGCATATAACGAGCAGTACTTC.

The chain recombines TRBV5-1 with TRBJ1-6, with 8 bases fitting TRBD1. The trim removed 3 bases at V and 4 bases at J, leaving 3 bases unmatched. Germline lookup yields CDR1 SGHRS and CDR2 YFSETQ. The CDR3 consists of 15 residues. CDR3 amino acids: CASSSRDRYNSPLHF. The CDR3 region has the DNA TGCGCCAGCAGCTCTCGGGACAGGTATAATTCACCCCTCCACTTT.

This chain uses TRBV5-6 with TRBJ1-5, with D possibly TRBD1 on 5 matching bases. V lost 4 bases and J lost 5, with 19 bases in between. This CDR3 has 16 amino acids. CDR1 is SGHDT, CDR2 YYEEEE, per germline. CDR3 sequence (DNA): TGTGCCAGCAGCACCTACAGGACCAGACCCGATCAGCCCCAGCATTTT. It yields the protein CASSTYRTRPDQPQHF.

V usage is TRBV28 and J usage is TRBJ2-5, with unresolved D. The CDR3 has 15 amino acids. The germline gives CDR1 MDHEN, CDR2 SYDVKM. Trimming took 6 bases from V and 2 from J, leaving 16 bases between them. In DNA, the CDR3 is TGTGCCAGCAGCACTCAAAGGCGAGGACAAGAGACCCAGTACTTC. Residues: CASSTQRRGQETQYF.

CDR3 bases: TGTGCCAGCAGTGAAGGGGAGTGGGCAGACTATTTCTTT. Protein product: CASSEGEWADYFF. The chain joins TRBV2 to TRBJ1-1; D uncertain. With 1 base removed from V and 13 bases from J, the gap between germline ends came to 16 bases. Per germline, CDR1 SNHLY and CDR2 FYNNEI. This CDR3 comprises 13 residues.

This chain connects TRBV7-6 to TRBJ1-4; D perhaps matches TRBD1 (5 bases). The V gene's germline CDR1 is SGHVS and CDR2 FNYEAQ. V was shortened by 3 bases and J by 1 base, with 15 bases between the two germline ends. This CDR3 contains 17 residues. CDR3 in amino acids: CASSFGVTGITNEKLFF. DNA of the CDR3: TGTGCCAGCAGCTTTGGTGTTACAGGAATAACTAATGAAAAACTGTTTTTT.

This clone was counted at least ten times. In the same sample, other DNA sequences code for this CDR3. The chain recombines TRBV7-7 with TRBJ2-5; 7 positions match TRBD1. This CDR3 is 14 amino acids long. CDR1 and CDR2 from the germline V gene are SSHAT and FNYEAQ (reference sequence). V shed 5 bases and J 5 bases; nucleotides not matched to a gene: 8. CDR3 loop: CASSSTGVLETQYF. The CDR3 DNA is TGTGCCAGCAGCAGCACAGGGGTGTTGGAGACCCAGTACTTC. Combining the CDR3 with reference TRBV7-7 and TRBJ2-5 gives the whole variable domain GAGVSQSPRYKVTKRGQDVTLRCDPISSHATLYWYQQALGQGPEFLTYFNYEAQPDKSGLPSDRFSAERPEGSISTLTIQRTEQRDSAMYRCASSSTGVLETQYFGPGTRLLVL.